The 23 T cell receptor beta chains presented below share a single source sample, sequenced in a study of blood T cell repertoires in COVID-19. Clones were read by immunoSEQ multiplex PCR, and TCRdb kept only the in-frame ones, dropping some. The sample yields some 200,000 clones, 80% to 90% seen once. The material sequenced was peripheral blood. These receptor sequences come from a woman between 45 and 65 years old with active or convalescent COVID-19.

This clone occurred once. This chain connects TRBV10-3 to TRBJ2-7; possibly TRBD2 for D (5 bases). The germline gives CDR1 ENHRY, CDR2 SYGVKD. The CDR3 is made up of 14 amino acids. V dropped 0 bases and J dropped 5 bases, with 11 bases sitting between them. The CDR3 bases are TGTGCCATCAGTGAGTCGGAGGAGGCCGACGAGCAGTACGTC. Translated, it gives CAISESEEADEQYV.

The genes are TRBV5-1 and TRBJ2-1; the match to TRBD2 covers 9 bases. The CDR3 sequence is 15 residues long. In germline, CDR1 is SGHRS, CDR2 YFSETQ. V was clipped by 9 bases and J by 0 bases; unmatched bases: 7. The CDR3 sequence: CATASGGNSYNEQFF. Here the CDR3 DNA reads TGCGCCACCGCCAGCGGGGGGAACTCCTACAATGAGCAGTTCTTC.

V usage is TRBV5-1 and J usage is TRBJ2-3; possibly TRBD1 for D (6 bases). The length of the CDR3 is 17 residues. Germline V gene data show CDR1 as SGHRS and CDR2 as YFSETQ. Trimming stripped 3 bases from V and 1 base from J, with 18 bases between. The CDR3 protein is CASSSRDTGWGTDTQYF. In nucleotides, the CDR3 is TGCGCCAGCAGCTCCCGGGACACTGGATGGGGCACAGATACGCAGTATTTT.

This clone was recorded only once. The V gene is TRBV29-1, the J gene TRBJ2-1; TRBD1 might be the D (6 bases). This CDR3 has 10 amino acids. V lost 7 bases to trimming and J lost 10 bases, with 11 bases between them. Germline CDR1 is SQVTM and CDR2 is ANQGSEA. CDR3 nucleotides: TGCAGCGGCGGTCAGGGGGAGCAGTTCTTC. This translates into CSGGQGEQFF.

This rearrangement joins TRBV11-3 to TRBJ2-5, with D possibly TRBD2 on 6 matching bases. Germline V CDR1 and CDR2: SGHNT, YENEEA. The V end lost 5 bases, the J end lost 5 bases, and 18 bases lay between the germline ends. CDR3 length equals 15 residues. The CDR3 DNA is TGTGCCAGCAGCCCGGGTGCGGGGCTCTTGGAGACCCAGTACTTC. This translates into CASSPGAGLLETQYF.

In its sample, this clone was seen once. The gene calls are TRBV5-1 and TRBJ1-2; D is ambiguous. CDR1 and CDR2 from the germline V gene are SGHRS and YFSETQ. Deletions cut 2 bases from V and 2 bases from J, with 7 bases between. The CDR3 consists of 13 residues. CDR3 DNA sequence: TGCGCCAGCAGCTTTACGGGGAACTATGGCTACACCTTC. Encoded protein: CASSFTGNYGYTF.

In this sample, this clone turned up a few times. The CDR3 is CASSFGGHLNQPQHF. The CDR3 DNA follows: TGTGCCAGCAGTTTTGGGGGACACCTTAATCAGCCCCAGCATTTT. J is TRBJ1-5 and V is TRBV28; tentative D call: TRBD1 (6 bases). Germline V lookup: CDR1 MDHEN, CDR2 SYDVKM. V was clipped by 3 bases and J by 4 bases, with 13 bases between them. The CDR3 sequence is 15 residues long.

Turning to this clone: This same CDR3 is encoded by further DNA sequences in the sample. V is TRBV18 and J is TRBJ1-2; TRBD1 agrees at 8 bases. This CDR3 has 13 residues. Germline values: CDR1 KGHSH, CDR2 LQKENI. V was clipped by 6 bases and J by 3 bases; unmatched bases: 3. The CDR3 region is CASSPDRDYGYTF. DNA for the CDR3: TGTGCCAGCTCCCCGGACAGGGACTATGGCTACACCTTC.

This clone appeared a single time. The chain has TRBV7-9 and TRBJ1-6; D is unresolved. Germline values: CDR1 SEHNR, CDR2 FQNEAQ (reference sequence). V shed 2 bases and J shed 5 bases, with 10 bases lying between them. CDR3 size: 15 residues. CDR3 loop: CASSLSTADNSPLHF. As DNA, the CDR3 is TGTGCCAGCAGCTTAAGCACAGCCGATAATTCACCCCTCCACTTT.

The chain is built from TRBV28 and TRBJ1-1; 9 positions agree with TRBD1. Germline V gene data show CDR1 as MDHEN and CDR2 as SYDVKM. This CDR3 region has 14 residues. Trimming cost V 6 bases and J 7 bases; bases outside gene matches: 9. The CDR3 is CASSPTGGWVEAFF. The CDR3 DNA sequence: TGTGCCAGCAGCCCTACAGGGGGCTGGGTTGAAGCTTTCTTT.

The V gene is TRBV28, the J gene TRBJ1-4; 9 nucleotides agree with TRBD1. The CDR3 spans 15 residues. With V trimmed by 2 bases and J by 5 bases, 3 bases remained unmatched. In germline, CDR1 is MDHEN, CDR2 SYDVKM. In DNA form, the CDR3 reads TGTGCCAGCAGTTTACCCGGGACAGGGAATGAAAAACTGTTTTTT. This codes for CASSLPGTGNEKLFF.

J is TRBJ1-3 and V is TRBV6-1; D is undetermined. This CDR3 comprises 15 residues. V lost 3 bases and J lost 0, with 9 bases in between. Germline V gene lookup returns CDR1 MNHNS and CDR2 SASEGT. The CDR3 DNA follows: TGTGCCAGCAGTGACAGGCCGAGCTCTGGAAACACCATATATTTT. Translated, it gives CASSDRPSSGNTIYF.

The sample holds a few counts of this clone. The chain joins TRBV6-1 to TRBJ2-3; D possibly corresponds to TRBD2 (6 bases). Trimming removed 0 bases at V and 4 bases at J, with 8 bases between. The V gene's germline CDR1 is MNHNS and CDR2 SASEGT. There are 14 residues in the CDR3. The CDR3 nucleotides read TGTGCCAGCAGTGAAGCTTCGGGGGCAGATACGCAGTATTTT. This gives the protein CASSEASGADTQYF.

This chain uses TRBV11-2 with TRBJ2-5, with 9 bases identical to TRBD2. The CDR3 has 16 residues. Germline loops: CDR1 SGHAT, CDR2 FQNNGV. Losses at the gene ends were 5 bases for V and 4 bases for J; bases not matched to a gene: 11. CDR3 coding DNA: TGTGCCAGCAGCCCCGGCCTAGCGGGAATGGGAGAGACCCAGTACTTC. It is translated as CASSPGLAGMGETQYF.

There are a few counts of this clone. The CDR3 nucleotides read TGTGCCAGCAGCTCCGCGGGAGGGAACACCGGGGAGCTGTTTTTT. Translated, it gives CASSSAGGNTGELFF. The genes are TRBV11-2 and TRBJ2-2, with TRBD2 identical over 8 bases. The V segment lost 4 bases and the J segment 1 base; nucleotides outside the gene matches: 2. Germline V CDR1 and CDR2: SGHAT, FQNNGV. The CDR3 sequence is 15 residues long.

The chain is built from TRBV10-3 and TRBJ2-2, with a tentative D call TRBD1 (5 bases). Deletions cut 6 bases from V and 0 bases from J, with 11 bases between. The CDR3 length is 15 residues. Germline V CDR1 and CDR2: ENHRY, SYGVKD. The CDR3 bases are TGTGCCATCAGGCAGGGATATGCGAACACCGGGGAGCTGTTTTTT. It encodes CAIRQGYANTGELFF.

The CDR3 nucleotides read TGCAGCGCCTCCGGGACAGGGGGCCTCGGGCAGTACTTC. Its translation is CSASGTGGLGQYF. V gene TRBV29-1 combines with J gene TRBJ2-7; 12 nucleotides align to TRBD1. Germline V lookup: CDR1 SQVTM, CDR2 ANQGSEA. This CDR3 has 13 residues. Unmatched junction bases numbered 10, after V lost 7 bases and J lost 9 bases.

This rearrangement joins TRBV5-1 to TRBJ1-1; D gene unclear. Trimming cost V 1 base and J 1 base, with 11 bases left between them. Germline V gene sequence: CDR1 SGHRS, CDR2 YFSETQ. The CDR3 spans 15 residues. CDR3 residues: CASSLTADANTEAFF. In DNA form, the CDR3 reads TGCGCCAGCAGCTTGACAGCGGACGCGAACACTGAAGCTTTCTTT.

The sample holds one count of this clone. The chain carries TRBV2 and TRBJ1-2; D remains ambiguous. V lost 7 bases, J lost 2 bases, and 11 bases lay in between. The CDR3 consists of 13 residues. In germline, CDR1 is SNHLY, CDR2 FYNNEI. CDR3 in amino acids: CASIDTLNYGYTF. Here the CDR3 DNA reads TGTGCCAGCATCGACACCCTGAACTATGGCTACACCTTC.

The chain couples TRBV6-2 or TRBV6-3 to TRBJ2-1, with TRBD2 matching over 9 bases. This CDR3 spans 17 amino acids. The germline CDR1 and CDR2 sequences are MNHEY and SVGEGT. Trimming cost V 0 bases and J 2 bases; bases outside gene matches: 5. DNA for the CDR3: TGTGCCAGCAGTTACTCGGTAGCGGGAGACACCTACAATGAGCAGTTCTTC. Its translation: CASSYSVAGDTYNEQFF.

This chain joins TRBV5-1 and TRBJ2-1, with TRBD2 matching 7 bases. In germline, CDR1 is SGHRS, CDR2 YFSETQ. The V gene end was trimmed by 0 bases and the J gene end by 8 bases; junction bases not matched to a gene: 8. The CDR3 extends over 15 amino acids. Here the CDR3 DNA reads TGCGCCAGCAGCTTGGCAGCGGGGCGGGGCGATGAGCAGTTCTTC. Translation: CASSLAAGRGDEQFF.

This chain uses TRBV2 with TRBJ1-6, with 9 bases matching TRBD1. Germline V gene lookup returns CDR1 SNHLY and CDR2 FYNNEI. V gave up 4 bases and J gave up 13 bases; unmatched junction bases: 11. The CDR3 covers 15 residues. CDR3 amino acids: CASSVMGQGSHPLHF. The CDR3 DNA reads TGTGCCAGCAGTGTAATGGGACAGGGATCTCATCCCCTCCACTTT.

The CDR3 loop reads CASSFSLRKRGETQYF. For the CDR3, the DNA is TGTGCCAGCAGCTTCAGTCTTCGGAAACGGGGAGAGACCCAGTACTTC. The rearrangement uses TRBV7-9 and TRBJ2-5, with D maybe TRBD2 (5 bases). This CDR3 is 16 amino acids long. The germline V gene has CDR1 SEHNR and CDR2 FQNEAQ (reference sequence). Between the trimmed V and J ends, which lost 3 bases and 4 bases, there was a span of 18 bases.